The present T cell receptor beta chain was sequenced within a study of Tregs in tolerant kidney transplant recipients. The wider study: CD4+CD25+CD127- cells came from approximately 3-day belatacept mixed lymphocyte reactions, some with roughly five-day graft donor restimulation. Antibodies separated recipient from donor cells.

Findings of the study overall: The most relevant donor-specific Treg TCRbeta repertoire apparently came from expansion with activated donor B cells. No direct test of biological reproducibility was done here.

The CDR3 loop spans 15 amino acids. V was clipped by 8 bases and J by 7 bases, with 20 bases between them. The germline V gene encodes CDR1 MNHNY and CDR2 SVGAGI (reference sequence). Regarding this clone: Its specificity is not known.

Only in-frame clones appear in the TCRdb table, and some are missing; sequencing was by immunoSEQ multiplex PCR. The sample consists of approximately 17,000 clones, approximately 61% of them appearing once. V gene TRBV6-6 combines with J gene TRBJ2-2; D may be TRBD1 or TRBD2 (5 bases each). The clonotype comes from a human donor in good health. The sample was Tregs from blood cultured with allogeneic cells. The CDR3 coding sequence is TGTGCCAGCCGTCCCCCGCTAGCAGGGCACGGGGAGCTGTTTTTT. This translates into CASRPPLAGHGELFF.